This T cell receptor beta chain came from a study of T-cell memory formation after mild COVID-19. Whole-study findings and limits: Pre-infection memory already had some responding clones, implying cross-reactive memory joined. CD4+ contracting clones lay mainly in CM and EM, CD8+ ones in EMRA.

A single record per CDR3 protein comes from TCRdb applying MiXCR to the 5' RACE reads. Counted here are hundreds of thousands of distinct CDR3 sequences, about 18% occurring once; the ten biggest clones make up about 8.1%. The CDR3 consists of 15 residues. CDR1 is SQVTM, CDR2 ANQGSEA, per germline. J was trimmed by 3 bases and V by 5 bases; bases with no gene match: 10. This clonotype was recorded a few times. Its specificity is unknown. The source material was PBMCs or a T cell subset sorted from them (not recorded which). This chain uses TRBV29-1 with TRBJ2-7; 10 nucleotides match TRBD1. This receptor was taken from an adult woman who had mild COVID-19 (a few samples of this study predate the infection). Cell type and time point are not known. Here the CDR3 reads CSVLARDRGLYEQYF. CDR3 nucleotide sequence: TGCAGCGTTTTGGCCCGGGACAGGGGTCTCTACGAGCAGTACTTC.